This T cell receptor (beta chain) was recorded in a study of blood T cell repertoires in COVID-19 (dated by TCRdb to about 2020). Describing the broader study: The collaborator samples originated in the United States, Italy and Spain and spanned the acute and convalescent phases of COVID-19. The prospective study material was composed of cDNA or gDNA derived from T cells, B-cell-depleted T cells, or PBMCs. Where available, HLA class I and class II types were obtained from metadata supplied by the sample provider rather than from assay-based typing. Subjects who had been exposed to COVID-19, were actively infected with it, or had recovered from it provided the deeply sampled blood TCRbeta repertoires that made up the dataset. The samples were drawn from the first 160 participants of the ongoing ImmuneRACE study and from 1,254 subjects provided by 6 global collaborators. Nearly every sample came with metadata listing a de-identified subject ID, COVID-19 status, age in years and sex. The repertoires were made available in a free public database intended to serve as a resource for research on the immune response to SARS-CoV-2.

The junction shows trimming of 9 bases on V and 2 bases on J, plus 10 bases between the germline ends. The germline V gene supplies CDR1 ENHRY and CDR2 SYGVKD. From the cysteine up to the phenylalanine, the CDR3 has a length of 12 residues. Just CDR3 DNA is preserved here, 36 bases in frame from base 1. TCRbeta CDR3 regions were amplified from genomic DNA by means of the immunoSEQ Assay, a bias-controlled multiplex PCR. The published analysis was carried out like this. Within the assay, amplification of reference gene primers was used to estimate how many nucleated cells each sample contained. Sequence reads were collapsed and filtered to measure the absolute abundance of every unique TCRbeta CDR3 rearrangement. For each sample, productive Simpson clonality was calculated as the square root of Simpson's diversity index across productive rearrangements. TCRdb took this table from immuneACCESS and kept in-frame rearrangements with V and J called. Such tables lack part of the clones; where checked against another copy, unresolved V genes explain under half of the gap, and the rest is unexplained. The DNA was the basis for D and trimming; V, J and clone size are from that table. This sample holds some 530,000 clones; 88% were observed only once. The top ten constitute 6.5% to 9.5% of the sample.

Summary of the overall study and its limitations: How much clinical and demographic metadata was included differed by source and by participant, and the metadata was provided uncurated.

As to this clone: Its antigen is unknown. Base quality data are lacking; no much larger clone is found one base away.

Participants in the prospective study were enrolled through a virtual design, were aged roughly 18 to 100 years, and lived in roughly 25 United States geographic areas. Cohort assignment in the prospective study relied on participant-reported clinical history from a screening survey and a study questionnaire. ImmuneRACE Cohort 3 recovered participants were defined by two consecutive negative NP/OP PCR tests, healthcare professional clearance, or symptom resolution. Each participant in the prospective study had whole blood, serum and a nasopharyngeal or oropharyngeal swab collected by mobile phlebotomists. Over a roughly 2-month period, participants in the prospective study had the option of providing additional blood draws and questionnaires. Before DNA extraction, blood samples from the prospective study were shipped at room temperature or frozen.

In this chain, TRBV10-3 is recombined with TRBJ1-1; 6 matching bases give a weak D call of TRBD1. Sequencing was carried out using PBMCs or T cells enriched from blood (not recorded which). This sequence originates from a woman aged 60-75 years who had recovered from COVID-19. The CDR3 reads as follows: CAIGGTNTEAFF. The bases are TGTGCCATTGGGGGCACCAACACTGAAGCTTTCTTT.